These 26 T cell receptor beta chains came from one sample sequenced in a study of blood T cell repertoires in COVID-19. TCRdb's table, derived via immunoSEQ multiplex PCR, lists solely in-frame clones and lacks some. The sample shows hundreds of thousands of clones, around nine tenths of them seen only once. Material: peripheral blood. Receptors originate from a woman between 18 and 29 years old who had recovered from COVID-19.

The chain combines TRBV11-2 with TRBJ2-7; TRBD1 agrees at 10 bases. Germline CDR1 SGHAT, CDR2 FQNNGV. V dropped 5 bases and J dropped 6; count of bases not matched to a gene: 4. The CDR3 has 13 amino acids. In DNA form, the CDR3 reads TGTGCCAGCAGCGGGGACAGGGGACCCGAGCAGTACGTC. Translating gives CASSGDRGPEQYV.

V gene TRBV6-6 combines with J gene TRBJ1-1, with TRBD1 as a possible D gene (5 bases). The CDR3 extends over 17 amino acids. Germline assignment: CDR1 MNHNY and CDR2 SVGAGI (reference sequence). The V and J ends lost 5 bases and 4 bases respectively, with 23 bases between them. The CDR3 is CASSHPLDSPGGTEAFF. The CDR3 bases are TGTGCCAGCAGTCATCCCCTTGACAGCCCGGGGGGCACTGAAGCTTTCTTT.

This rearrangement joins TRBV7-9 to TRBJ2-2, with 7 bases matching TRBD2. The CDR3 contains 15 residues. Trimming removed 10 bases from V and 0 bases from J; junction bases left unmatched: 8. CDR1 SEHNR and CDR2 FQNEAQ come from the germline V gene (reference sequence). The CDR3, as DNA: TGTGCCACCGGCCCGGGGGGATCGAACACCGGGGAGCTGTTTTTT. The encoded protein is CATGPGGSNTGELFF.

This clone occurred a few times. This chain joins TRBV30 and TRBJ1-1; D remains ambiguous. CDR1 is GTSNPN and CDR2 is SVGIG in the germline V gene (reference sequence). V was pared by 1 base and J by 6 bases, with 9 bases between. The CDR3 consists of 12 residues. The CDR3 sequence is CAWSASSSEAFF. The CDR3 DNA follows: TGTGCCTGGAGTGCCAGTAGCTCTGAAGCTTTCTTT.

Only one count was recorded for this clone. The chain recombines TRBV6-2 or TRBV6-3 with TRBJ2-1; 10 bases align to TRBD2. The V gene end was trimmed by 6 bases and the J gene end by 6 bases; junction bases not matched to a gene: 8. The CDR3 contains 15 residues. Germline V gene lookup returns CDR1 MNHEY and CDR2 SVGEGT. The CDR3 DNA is TGTGCCAGCAGCTTTAGCGGGAGGCCTCGCAATGAGCAGTTCTTC. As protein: CASSFSGRPRNEQFF.

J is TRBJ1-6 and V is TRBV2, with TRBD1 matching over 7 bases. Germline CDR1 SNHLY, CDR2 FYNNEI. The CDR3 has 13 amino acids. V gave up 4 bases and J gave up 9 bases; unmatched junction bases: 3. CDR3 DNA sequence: TGTGCCAGCAGTGGGACAGGTGGTTCACCCCTCCACTTT. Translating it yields CASSGTGGSPLHF.

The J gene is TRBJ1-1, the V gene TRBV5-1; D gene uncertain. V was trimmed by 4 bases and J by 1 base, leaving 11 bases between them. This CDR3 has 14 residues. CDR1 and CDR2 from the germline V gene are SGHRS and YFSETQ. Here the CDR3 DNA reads TGCGCCAGCAGCCCATGGCGGGGGAACACTGAAGCTTTCTTT. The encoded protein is CASSPWRGNTEAFF.

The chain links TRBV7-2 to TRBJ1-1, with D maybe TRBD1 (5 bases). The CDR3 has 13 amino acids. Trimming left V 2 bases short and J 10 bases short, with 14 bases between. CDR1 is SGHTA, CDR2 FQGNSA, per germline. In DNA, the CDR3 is TGTGCCAGCAGCTTAAATGGGGGGAAGGGAGCTTTCTTT. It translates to CASSLNGGKGAFF.

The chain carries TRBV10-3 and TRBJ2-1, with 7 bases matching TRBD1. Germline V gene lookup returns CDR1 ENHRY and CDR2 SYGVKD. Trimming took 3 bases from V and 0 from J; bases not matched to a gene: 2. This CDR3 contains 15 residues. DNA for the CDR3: TGTGCCATCAGTGAACAGGGGAGCTCCTACAATGAGCAGTTCTTC. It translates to CAISEQGSSYNEQFF.

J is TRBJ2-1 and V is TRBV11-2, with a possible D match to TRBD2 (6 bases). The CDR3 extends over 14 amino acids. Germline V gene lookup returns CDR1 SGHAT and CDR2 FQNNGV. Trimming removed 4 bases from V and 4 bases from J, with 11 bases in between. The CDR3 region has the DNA TGTGCCAGCAGCTGGGGGGACTTTTACAATGAGCAGTTCTTC. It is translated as CASSWGDFYNEQFF.

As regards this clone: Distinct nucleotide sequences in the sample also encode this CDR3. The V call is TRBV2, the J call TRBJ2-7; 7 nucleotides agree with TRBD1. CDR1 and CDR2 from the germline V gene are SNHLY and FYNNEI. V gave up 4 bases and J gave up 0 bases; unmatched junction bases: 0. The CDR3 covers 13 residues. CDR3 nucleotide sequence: TGTGCCAGCAGTGGGACAGGCTCCTACGAGCAGTACGTC. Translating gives CASSGTGSYEQYV.

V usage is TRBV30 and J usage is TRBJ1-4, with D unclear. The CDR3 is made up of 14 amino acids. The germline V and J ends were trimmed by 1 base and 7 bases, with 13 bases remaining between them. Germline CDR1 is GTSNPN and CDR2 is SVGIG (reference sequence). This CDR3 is CAWSGTAGTEKLFF. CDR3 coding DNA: TGTGCCTGGAGTGGGACGGCGGGAACTGAAAAACTGTTTTTT.

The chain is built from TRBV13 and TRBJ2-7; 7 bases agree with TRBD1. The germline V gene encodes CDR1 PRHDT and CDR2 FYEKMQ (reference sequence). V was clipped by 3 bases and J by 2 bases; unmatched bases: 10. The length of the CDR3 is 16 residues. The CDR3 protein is CASSFPHVRGPYEQYV. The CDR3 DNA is TGTGCCAGCAGCTTCCCCCATGTTAGGGGGCCCTACGAGCAGTACGTC.

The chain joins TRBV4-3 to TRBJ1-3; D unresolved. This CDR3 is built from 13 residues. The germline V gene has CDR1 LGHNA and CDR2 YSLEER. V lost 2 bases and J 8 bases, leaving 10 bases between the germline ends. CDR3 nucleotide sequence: TGCGCCAGCAGCCAAAGCCTTCGGGACACCATATATTTT. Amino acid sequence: CASSQSLRDTIYF.

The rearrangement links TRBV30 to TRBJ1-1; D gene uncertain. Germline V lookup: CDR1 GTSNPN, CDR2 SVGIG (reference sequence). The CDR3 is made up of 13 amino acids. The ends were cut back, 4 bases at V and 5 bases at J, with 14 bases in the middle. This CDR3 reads CAWTLYSRTEAFF. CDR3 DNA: TGTGCCTGGACCCTATACAGCAGGACTGAAGCTTTCTTT.

The CDR3 reads CASSPLFGRGYNEQFF. Here the CDR3 DNA reads TGCGCCAGCAGCCCCCTCTTCGGGAGGGGGTACAATGAGCAGTTCTTC. This chain uses TRBV4-1 with TRBJ2-1, with 8 nucleotides matching TRBD2. The CDR3 runs to 16 residues. Germline V CDR1 and CDR2: MGHRA, YSYEKL. V shed 4 bases and J 4 bases; nucleotides not matched to a gene: 9.

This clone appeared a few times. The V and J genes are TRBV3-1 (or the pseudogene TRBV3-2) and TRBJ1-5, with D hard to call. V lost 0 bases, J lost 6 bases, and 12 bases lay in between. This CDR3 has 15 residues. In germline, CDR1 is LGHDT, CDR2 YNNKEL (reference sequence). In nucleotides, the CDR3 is TGTGCCAGCAGCCAAGATGTCACGGTTGGTCAGCCCCAGCATTTT. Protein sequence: CASSQDVTVGQPQHF.

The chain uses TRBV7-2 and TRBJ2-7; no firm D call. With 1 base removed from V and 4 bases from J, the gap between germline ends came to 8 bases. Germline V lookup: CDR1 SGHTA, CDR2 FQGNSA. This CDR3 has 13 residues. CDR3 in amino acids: CASSLGYGYEQYV. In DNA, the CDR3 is TGTGCCAGCAGCTTAGGGTACGGTTACGAGCAGTACGTC.

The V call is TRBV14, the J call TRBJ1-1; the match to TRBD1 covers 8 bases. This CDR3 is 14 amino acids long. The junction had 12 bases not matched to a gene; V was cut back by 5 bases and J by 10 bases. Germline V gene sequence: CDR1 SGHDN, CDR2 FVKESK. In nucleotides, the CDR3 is TGTGCCAGCAGCGCTCCGGGAACAGGGGGTGTAGCTTTCTTT. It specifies CASSAPGTGGVAFF.

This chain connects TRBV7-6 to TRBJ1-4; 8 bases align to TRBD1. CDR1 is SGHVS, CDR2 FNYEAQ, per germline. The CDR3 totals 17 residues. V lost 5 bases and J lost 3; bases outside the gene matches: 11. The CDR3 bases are TGTGCCAGCAGCCTAACACGAGCACAGGGGGCTAATGAAAAACTGTTTTTT. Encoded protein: CASSLTRAQGANEKLFF.

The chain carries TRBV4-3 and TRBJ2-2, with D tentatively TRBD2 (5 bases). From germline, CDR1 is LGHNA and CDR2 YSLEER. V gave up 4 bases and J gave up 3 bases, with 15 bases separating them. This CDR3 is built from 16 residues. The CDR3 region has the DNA TGCGCCAGCAGCCCCAAGAAGGACTGGGACACCGGGGAGCTGTTTTTT. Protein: CASSPKKDWDTGELFF.

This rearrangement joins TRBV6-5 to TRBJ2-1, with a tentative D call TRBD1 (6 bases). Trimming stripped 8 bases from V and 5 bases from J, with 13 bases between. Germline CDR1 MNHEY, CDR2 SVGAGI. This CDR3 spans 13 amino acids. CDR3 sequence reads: CASDDRLHNEQFF. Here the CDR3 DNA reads TGTGCCAGCGATGACAGGCTGCACAATGAGCAGTTCTTC.

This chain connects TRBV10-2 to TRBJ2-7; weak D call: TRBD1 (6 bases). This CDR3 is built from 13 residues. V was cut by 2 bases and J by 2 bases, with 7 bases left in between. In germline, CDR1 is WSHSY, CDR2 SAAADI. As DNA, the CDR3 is TGCGCCAGCAGTGAGGGGGGCCCCTACGAGCAGTACGTC. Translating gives CASSEGGPYEQYV.

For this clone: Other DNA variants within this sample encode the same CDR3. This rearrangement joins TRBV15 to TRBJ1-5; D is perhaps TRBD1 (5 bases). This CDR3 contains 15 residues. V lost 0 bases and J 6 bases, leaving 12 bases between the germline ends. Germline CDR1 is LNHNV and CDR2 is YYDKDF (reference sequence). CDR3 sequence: CATSRDRGGSQPQHF. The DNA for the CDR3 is TGTGCCACCAGCAGAGATCGCGGGGGAAGTCAGCCCCAGCATTTT.

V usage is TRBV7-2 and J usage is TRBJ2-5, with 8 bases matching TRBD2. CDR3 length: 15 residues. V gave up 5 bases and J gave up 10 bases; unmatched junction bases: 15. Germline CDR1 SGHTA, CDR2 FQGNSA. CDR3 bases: TGTGCCAGCAGCCAACCGTGGGGGGCGGCGGGGGGCCAGTACTTC. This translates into CASSQPWGAAGGQYF.

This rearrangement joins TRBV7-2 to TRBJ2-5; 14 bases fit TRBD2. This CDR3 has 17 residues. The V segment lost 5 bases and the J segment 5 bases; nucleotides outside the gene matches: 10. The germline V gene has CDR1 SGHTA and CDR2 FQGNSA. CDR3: CASSPGLAGGWWETQYF. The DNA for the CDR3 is TGTGCCAGCAGCCCTGGACTAGCGGGAGGATGGTGGGAGACCCAGTACTTC. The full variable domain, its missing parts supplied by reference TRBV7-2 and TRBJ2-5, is GAGVSQSPSNKVTEKGKDVELRCDPISGHTALYWYRQSLGQGLEFLIYFQGNSAPDKSGLPSDRFSAERTGGSVSTLTIQRTQQEDSAVYLCASSPGLAGGWWETQYFGPGTRLLVL.